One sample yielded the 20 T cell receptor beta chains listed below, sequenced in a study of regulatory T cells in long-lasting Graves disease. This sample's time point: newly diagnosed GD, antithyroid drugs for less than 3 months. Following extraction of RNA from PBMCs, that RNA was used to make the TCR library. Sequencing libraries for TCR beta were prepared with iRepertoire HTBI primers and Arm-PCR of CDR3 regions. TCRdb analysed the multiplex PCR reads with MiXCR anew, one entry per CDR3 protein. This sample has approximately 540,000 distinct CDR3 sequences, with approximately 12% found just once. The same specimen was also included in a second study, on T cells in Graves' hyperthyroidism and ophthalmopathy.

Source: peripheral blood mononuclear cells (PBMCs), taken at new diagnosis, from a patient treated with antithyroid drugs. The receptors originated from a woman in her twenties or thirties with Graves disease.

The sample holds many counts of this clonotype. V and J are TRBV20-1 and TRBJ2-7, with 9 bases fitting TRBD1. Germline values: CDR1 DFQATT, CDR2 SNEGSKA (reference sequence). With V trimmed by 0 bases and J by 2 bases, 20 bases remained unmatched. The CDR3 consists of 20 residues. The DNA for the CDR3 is TGCAGTGCTAGAGAAACCGTCGGGACAGGGTCGGTTGGCCTGGCCTACGAGCAGTACTTC. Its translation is CSARETVGTGSVGLAYEQYF.

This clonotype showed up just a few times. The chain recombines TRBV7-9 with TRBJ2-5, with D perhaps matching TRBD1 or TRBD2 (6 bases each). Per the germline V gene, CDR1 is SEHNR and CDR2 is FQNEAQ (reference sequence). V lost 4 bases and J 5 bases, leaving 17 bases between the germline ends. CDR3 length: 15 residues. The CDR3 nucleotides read TGTGCCAGCAGCTCGACCGGGGGCCCCGGGGAGACCCAGTACTTC. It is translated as CASSSTGGPGETQYF.

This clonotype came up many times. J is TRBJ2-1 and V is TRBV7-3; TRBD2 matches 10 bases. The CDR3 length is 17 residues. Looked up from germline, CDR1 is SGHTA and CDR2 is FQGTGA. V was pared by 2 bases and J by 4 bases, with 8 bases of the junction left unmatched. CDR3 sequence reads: CASSLSFLAGVYNEQFF. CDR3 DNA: TGTGCCAGCAGCTTATCCTTTCTAGCGGGAGTATACAATGAGCAGTTCTTC.

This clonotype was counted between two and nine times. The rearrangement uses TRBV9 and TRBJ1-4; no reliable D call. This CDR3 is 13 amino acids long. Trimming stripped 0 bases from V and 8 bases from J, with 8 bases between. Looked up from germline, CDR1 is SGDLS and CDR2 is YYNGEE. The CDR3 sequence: CASSVGGKEKLFF. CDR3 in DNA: TGTGCCAGCAGCGTAGGAGGGAAAGAAAAACTGTTTTTT.

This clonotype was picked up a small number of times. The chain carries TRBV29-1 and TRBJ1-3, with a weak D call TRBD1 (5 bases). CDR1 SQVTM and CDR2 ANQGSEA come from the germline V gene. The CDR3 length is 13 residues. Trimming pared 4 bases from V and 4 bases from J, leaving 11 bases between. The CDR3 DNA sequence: TGCAGCGTTGGGGGGAATCCGGGAAACACCATATATTTT. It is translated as CSVGGNPGNTIYF.

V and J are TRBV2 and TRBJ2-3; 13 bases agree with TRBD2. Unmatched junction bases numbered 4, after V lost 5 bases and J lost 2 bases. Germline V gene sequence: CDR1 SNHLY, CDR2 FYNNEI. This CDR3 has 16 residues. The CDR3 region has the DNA TGTGCCAGCAGTACCGGGACTAGCGGGGTCACAGATACGCAGTATTTT. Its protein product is CASSTGTSGVTDTQYF.

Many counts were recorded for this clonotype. CDR3 sequence: CASSLVSHRTDTQYF. In DNA form, the CDR3 reads TGTGCCAGCAGTTTAGTGTCACACCGCACAGATACGCAGTATTTT. V is TRBV28 and J is TRBJ2-3; D is undetermined. The V end was cut by 2 bases, the J end by 1 base, with 10 bases between. This CDR3 is built from 15 residues. The germline V gene has CDR1 MDHEN and CDR2 SYDVKM. Variable domain in full (rest from reference TRBV28 and TRBJ2-3): DVKVTQSSRYLVKRTGEKVFLECVQDMDHENMFWYRQDPGLGLRLIYFSYDVKMKEKGDIPEGYSVSREKKERFSLILESASTNQTSMYLCASSLVSHRTDTQYFGPGTRLTVL.

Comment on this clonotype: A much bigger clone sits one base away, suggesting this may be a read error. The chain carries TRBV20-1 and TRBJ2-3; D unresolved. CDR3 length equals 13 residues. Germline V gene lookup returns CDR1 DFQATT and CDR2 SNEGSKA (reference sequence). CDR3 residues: CSTYDGRTDTHYF. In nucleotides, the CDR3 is TGCAGTACATACGACGGTCGCACAGATACGCACTATTTT.

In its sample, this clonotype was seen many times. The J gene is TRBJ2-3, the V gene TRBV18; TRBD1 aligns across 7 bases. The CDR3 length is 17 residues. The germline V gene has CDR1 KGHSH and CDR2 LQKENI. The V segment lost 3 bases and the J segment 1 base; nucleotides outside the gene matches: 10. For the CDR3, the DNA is TGTGCCAGCTCACCTACTATTGGACAGGATGGCACAGATACGCAGTATTTT. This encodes CASSPTIGQDGTDTQYF.

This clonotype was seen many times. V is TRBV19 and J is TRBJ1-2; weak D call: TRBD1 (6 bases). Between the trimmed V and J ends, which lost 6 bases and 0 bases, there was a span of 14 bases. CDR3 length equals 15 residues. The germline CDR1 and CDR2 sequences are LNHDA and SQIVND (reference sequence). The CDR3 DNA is TGTGCCAGTAGGCGGGGGGCCGCAGCTAACTATGGCTACACCTTC. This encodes CASRRGAAANYGYTF.

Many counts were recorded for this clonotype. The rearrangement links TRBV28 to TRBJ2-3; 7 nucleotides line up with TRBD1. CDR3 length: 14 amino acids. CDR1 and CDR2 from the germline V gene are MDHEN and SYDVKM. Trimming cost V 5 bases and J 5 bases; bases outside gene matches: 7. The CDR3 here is CASSEGTARDTQYF. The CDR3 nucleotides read TGTGCCAGCAGTGAAGGGACAGCGAGAGATACGCAGTATTTT.

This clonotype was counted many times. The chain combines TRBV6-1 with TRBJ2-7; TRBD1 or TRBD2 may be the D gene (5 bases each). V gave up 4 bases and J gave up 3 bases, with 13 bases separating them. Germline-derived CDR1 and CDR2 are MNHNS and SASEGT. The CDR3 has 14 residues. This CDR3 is CASSGQRGRYEQYF. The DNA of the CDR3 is TGTGCCAGCAGTGGGCAGAGGGGACGCTACGAGCAGTACTTC.

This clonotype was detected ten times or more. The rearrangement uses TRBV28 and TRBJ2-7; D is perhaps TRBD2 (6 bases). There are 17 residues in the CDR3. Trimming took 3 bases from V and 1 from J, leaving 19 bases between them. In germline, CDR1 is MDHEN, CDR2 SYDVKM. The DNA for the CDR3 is TGTGCCAGCAGTTTCCCCTTGGGAATTGGGAGGTCCTACGAGCAGTACTTC. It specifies CASSFPLGIGRSYEQYF. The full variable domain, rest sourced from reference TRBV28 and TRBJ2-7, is DVKVTQSSRYLVKRTGEKVFLECVQDMDHENMFWYRQDPGLGLRLIYFSYDVKMKEKGDIPEGYSVSREKKERFSLILESASTNQTSMYLCASSFPLGIGRSYEQYFGPGTRLTVT.

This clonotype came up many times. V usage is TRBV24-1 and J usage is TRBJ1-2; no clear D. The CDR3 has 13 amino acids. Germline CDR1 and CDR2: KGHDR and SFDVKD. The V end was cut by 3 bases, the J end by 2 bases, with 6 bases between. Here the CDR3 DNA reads TGTGCCACCAGTGATCTGAACAACTATGGCTACACCTTC. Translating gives CATSDLNNYGYTF.

As DNA, the CDR3 is TGCAGTGCTAGAGATCAACTAGCGGGAGGGAGCGAGCAGTACTTC. Translation: CSARDQLAGGSEQYF. The J gene is TRBJ2-7, the V gene TRBV20-1; 13 positions match TRBD2. Looked up from germline, CDR1 is DFQATT and CDR2 is SNEGSKA (reference sequence). The CDR3 is 15 residues long. Trimming at V came to 0 bases and at J to 6 bases, leaving 5 bases not matched to a gene.

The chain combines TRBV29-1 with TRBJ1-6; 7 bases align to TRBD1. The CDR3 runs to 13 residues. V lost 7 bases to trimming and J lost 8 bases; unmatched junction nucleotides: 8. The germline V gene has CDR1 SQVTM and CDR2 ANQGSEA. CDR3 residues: CSAQGDSHSPLHF. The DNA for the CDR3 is TGCAGCGCTCAAGGGGACAGTCATTCACCCCTCCACTTT.

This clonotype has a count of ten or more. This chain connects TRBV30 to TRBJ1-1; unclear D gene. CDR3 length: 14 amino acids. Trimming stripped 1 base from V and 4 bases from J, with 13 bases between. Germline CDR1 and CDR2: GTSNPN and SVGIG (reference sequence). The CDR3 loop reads CAWSGEGWATEAFF. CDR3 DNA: TGTGCCTGGAGTGGCGAGGGATGGGCCACTGAAGCTTTCTTT. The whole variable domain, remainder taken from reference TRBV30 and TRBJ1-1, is SQTIHQWPATLVQPVGSPLSLECTVEGTSNPNLYWYRQAAGRGLQLLFYSVGIGQISSEVPQNLSASRPQDRQFILSSKKLLLSDSGFYLCAWSGEGWATEAFFGQGTRLTVV.

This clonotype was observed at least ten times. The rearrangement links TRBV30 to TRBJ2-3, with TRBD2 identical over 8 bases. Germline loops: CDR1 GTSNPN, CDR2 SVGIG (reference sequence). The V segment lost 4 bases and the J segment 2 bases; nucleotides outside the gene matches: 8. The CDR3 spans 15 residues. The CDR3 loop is CAWKALAVNTDTQYF. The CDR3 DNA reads TGTGCCTGGAAGGCACTAGCGGTTAACACAGATACGCAGTATTTT.

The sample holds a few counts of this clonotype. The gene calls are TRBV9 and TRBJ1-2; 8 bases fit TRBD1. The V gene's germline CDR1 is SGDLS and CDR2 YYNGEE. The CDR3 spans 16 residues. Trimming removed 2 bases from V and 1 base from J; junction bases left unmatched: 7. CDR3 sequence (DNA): TGTGCCAGCAGCGTCGAGGGACAGGCTGGTAACTATGGCTACACCTTC. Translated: CASSVEGQAGNYGYTF. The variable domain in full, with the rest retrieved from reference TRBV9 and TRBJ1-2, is DSGVTQTPKHLITATGQRVTLRCSPRSGDLSVYWYQQSLDQGLQFLIQYYNGEERAKGNILERFSAQQFPDLHSELNLSSLELGDSALYFCASSVEGQAGNYGYTFGSGTRLTVV.

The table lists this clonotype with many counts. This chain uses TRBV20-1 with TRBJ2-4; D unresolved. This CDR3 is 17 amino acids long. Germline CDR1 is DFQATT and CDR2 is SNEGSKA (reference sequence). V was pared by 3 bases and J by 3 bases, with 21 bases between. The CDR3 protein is CSASYSVAGVIKNIQYF. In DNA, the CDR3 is TGCAGTGCTAGTTATTCGGTGGCAGGCGTGATCAAAAACATTCAGTACTTC.